These 17 T cell receptor beta chains were sequenced from one sample in a study of spatial heterogeneity in lung cancer. Time point in this sample: sample taken at primary tumor resection. Each CDR3 protein gets one entry after TCRdb re-called the 5' RACE reads with MiXCR. The sample shows some 100,000 distinct CDR3 sequences, approximately 12% of them seen only once. The sample consisted of PBMCs, taken at surgery. Every receptor here comes from a male donor with early-stage non-small cell lung cancer.

The chain couples TRBV10-3 to TRBJ2-7, with 9 bases identical to TRBD1. The CDR3 consists of 14 residues. J was trimmed by 6 bases and V by 6 bases; bases with no gene match: 9. Germline V gene lookup returns CDR1 ENHRY and CDR2 SYGVKD. The CDR3 region has the DNA TGTGCCATCAGGATCACAGGGGGCGCGAGCGAGCAGTACTTC. Translating it yields CAIRITGGASEQYF.

This clonotype was found once. This rearrangement joins TRBV6-5 to TRBJ1-1; D unresolved. Germline-derived CDR1 and CDR2 are MNHEY and SVGAGI. Trimming shortened V by 4 bases and J by 9 bases, and 15 bases separated the two germline ends. The CDR3 runs 13 residues. CDR3 sequence (DNA): TGTGCCAGCAGTTCGAGAGCCCAAGGGCAAGCTTTCTTT. This translates into CASSSRAQGQAFF.

This clonotype was detected many times. V usage is TRBV7-2 and J usage is TRBJ2-3; TRBD2 aligns across 9 bases. The CDR3 spans 14 residues. Germline CDR1 SGHTA, CDR2 FQGNSA. The V gene end was trimmed by 9 bases and the J gene end by 3 bases; junction bases not matched to a gene: 7. This CDR3 is CASSVAGATDTQYF. The CDR3 coding sequence is TGTGCCAGTTCGGTAGCGGGAGCAACAGATACGCAGTATTTT.

This clonotype was seen a handful of times. J is TRBJ2-5 and V is TRBV28; 7 bases are shared with TRBD2. After removal of 6 bases from V and 4 bases from J, the junction contained 11 bases not matched to a gene. The CDR3 contains 15 residues. The germline V gene encodes CDR1 MDHEN and CDR2 SYDVKM. The CDR3 reads CASSPGGGVTETQYF. DNA of the CDR3: TGTGCCAGCAGCCCCGGTGGGGGGGTAACAGAGACCCAGTACTTC.

This clonotype was observed a handful of times. The chain carries TRBV28 and TRBJ2-7; D is unresolved. V shed 3 bases and J shed 0 bases, with 9 bases lying between them. CDR3 length: 14 residues. The germline V gene encodes CDR1 MDHEN and CDR2 SYDVKM. The CDR3 reads CASSLQGPSYEQYF. The DNA for the CDR3 is TGTGCCAGCAGTTTGCAAGGGCCCTCCTACGAGCAGTACTTC. Full variable domain (rest looked up from reference TRBV28 and TRBJ2-7): DVKVTQSSRYLVKRTGEKVFLECVQDMDHENMFWYRQDPGLGLRLIYFSYDVKMKEKGDIPEGYSVSREKKERFSLILESASTNQTSMYLCASSLQGPSYEQYFGPGTRLTVT.

This clonotype was seen a few times. The rearrangement uses TRBV5-5 and TRBJ1-2; D gene unclear. The CDR3 loop spans 13 amino acids. V lost 7 bases to trimming and J lost 4 bases, with 14 bases between them. Germline CDR1 is SGHKS and CDR2 is YYEKEE (reference sequence). DNA for the CDR3: TGTGCCAGCGCGGGAATTTTCACCTATGGCTACACCTTC. Translating gives CASAGIFTYGYTF.

This clonotype was counted many times. The CDR3 DNA reads as TGCAGTGCTAGAGATCGCCGACTAGCGGGCGTAGACATTCAGTACTTC. Translation gives CSARDRRLAGVDIQYF. The chain has TRBV20-1 and TRBJ2-4, with 10 bases matching TRBD2. The CDR3 has 16 amino acids. V gave up 0 bases and J gave up 8 bases; unmatched junction bases: 10. Germline assignment: CDR1 DFQATT and CDR2 SNEGSKA (reference sequence).

This clonotype was counted many times. The chain recombines TRBV15 with TRBJ1-2, with TRBD1 matching 8 bases. The CDR3 loop spans 16 amino acids. Germline V CDR1 and CDR2: LNHNV, YYDKDF (reference sequence). Germline trimming cut 0 bases from V and 6 bases from J; bases unmatched to any gene: 9. This CDR3 reads CATSREDRAPLNGYTF. The CDR3 nucleotides read TGTGCCACCAGCAGAGAGGACAGGGCCCCATTGAATGGCTACACCTTC.

The chain joins TRBV18 to TRBJ2-5; the D gene is possibly TRBD1 (5 bases). This CDR3 contains 13 residues. The germline V and J ends were trimmed by 3 bases and 3 bases, with 8 bases remaining between them. Germline lookup yields CDR1 KGHSH and CDR2 LQKENI. This CDR3 reads CASSPQTEETQYF. CDR3 nucleotide sequence: TGTGCCAGCTCACCCCAGACAGAAGAGACCCAGTACTTC.

This clonotype was seen only a few times. V gene TRBV7-3 combines with J gene TRBJ2-5; no definite D call. CDR3 size: 13 residues. The ends were cut back, 2 bases at V and 2 bases at J, with 6 bases in the middle. Germline V gene sequence: CDR1 SGHTA, CDR2 FQGTGA. The CDR3 sequence is CASSLHSQETQYF. CDR3 sequence (DNA): TGTGCCAGCAGCTTACACAGTCAAGAGACCCAGTACTTC.

This clonotype has more than one count but fewer than ten. The V and J genes are TRBV28 and TRBJ2-1, with D uncertain. Trimming removed 3 bases at V and 0 bases at J, with 21 bases between. CDR1 MDHEN and CDR2 SYDVKM come from the germline V gene. The CDR3 loop spans 19 amino acids. The CDR3 region has the DNA TGTGCCAGCAGTTTCCCTGTAAGCCCTAGAACTCGCTCCTACAATGAGCAGTTCTTC. Its protein is CASSFPVSPRTRSYNEQFF.

The sample holds a few counts of this clonotype. The chain is built from TRBV20-1 and TRBJ2-3; 9 bases fit TRBD1. The CDR3 runs 14 residues. The germline V gene has CDR1 DFQATT and CDR2 SNEGSKA (reference sequence). The V gene end was trimmed by 6 bases and the J gene end by 5 bases; junction bases not matched to a gene: 9. The CDR3 nucleotides read TGCAGTGCACAAGGACAGGGGCAAGAAGATACGCAGTATTTT. This gives the protein CSAQGQGQEDTQYF.

The genes are TRBV6-1 and TRBJ1-5, with 9 bases that match TRBD1. The CDR3 spans 14 residues. V gave up 3 bases and J gave up 4 bases; unmatched junction bases: 1. Germline assignment: CDR1 MNHNS and CDR2 SASEGT. The CDR3 bases are TGTGCCAGCAGTGAGGGGACAGGGAATCAGCCCCAGCATTTT. Translated: CASSEGTGNQPQHF.

CDR3 sequence reads: CSARRDNEQFF. The DNA for the CDR3 is TGCAGTGCTAGGCGAGACAATGAGCAGTTCTTC. The V and J genes are TRBV20-1 and TRBJ2-1; D is uncertain. Trimming removed 3 bases from V and 5 bases from J, with 5 bases in between. The CDR3 is 11 residues long. CDR1 is DFQATT, CDR2 SNEGSKA, per germline (reference sequence).

This rearrangement joins TRBV11-2 to TRBJ2-2; TRBD2 aligns across 9 bases. The trim removed 2 bases at V and 1 base at J, leaving 2 bases unmatched. The CDR3 totals 16 residues. CDR1 and CDR2 (germline): SGHAT, FQNNGV. The CDR3 here is CASSLLLAGNTGELFF. CDR3 bases: TGTGCCAGCAGCTTACTACTAGCGGGGAACACCGGGGAGCTGTTTTTT.

The chain couples TRBV3-1 to TRBJ2-7; tentative D call: TRBD2 (6 bases). CDR1 is LGHDT, CDR2 YNNKEL, per germline (reference sequence). Trimming took 1 base from V and 7 from J, leaving 17 bases between them. The CDR3 is 15 residues long. Here the CDR3 reads CASSQGQRVLGEQYF. The DNA of the CDR3 is TGTGCCAGCAGCCAAGGGCAGCGGGTCCTAGGGGAGCAGTACTTC.

The table lists this clonotype with many counts. The CDR3 is CASTQEGTVYNEQFF. As DNA, the CDR3 is TGCGCCAGCACGCAAGAAGGGACAGTCTACAATGAGCAGTTCTTC. The rearrangement links TRBV5-1 to TRBJ2-1; 7 bases align to TRBD1. The length of the CDR3 is 15 residues. Germline V gene sequence: CDR1 SGHRS, CDR2 YFSETQ. With V trimmed by 6 bases and J by 3 bases, 9 bases remained unmatched.